These 21 T cell receptor beta chains originate from one sample sequenced in a study of shared clonotypes between healthy human individuals. Assay used: immunoSEQ multiplex PCR; TCRdb lists only in-frame clones, some missing. The sample holds approximately 720,000 clones, around 72% seen once. What was sequenced was memory CD4+ T cells sorted from blood. The subset is: CD45RA-negative fraction. Receptors were obtained from a woman in her twenties or thirties in good health.

This chain joins TRBV5-1 and TRBJ1-1; 12 bases are shared with TRBD1. CDR3 length equals 15 residues. V was pared by 6 bases and J by 0 bases, with 3 bases of the junction left unmatched. Germline CDR1 SGHRS, CDR2 YFSETQ. CDR3: CASMGQGAMNTEAFF. The CDR3, as DNA: TGCGCCAGCATGGGACAGGGGGCCATGAACACTGAAGCTTTCTTT. The full variable domain, with the rest looked up from reference TRBV5-1 and TRBJ1-1, is KAGVTQTPRYLIKTRGQQVTLSCSPISGHRSVSWYQQTPGQGLQFLFEYFSETQRNKGNFPGRFSGRQFSNSRSEMNVSTLELGDSALYLCASMGQGAMNTEAFFGQGTRLTVV.

In its sample, this clone was seen once. Here the CDR3 reads CASGLVPTGGRTEAFF. CDR3 bases: TGTGCTAGTGGTTTGGTACCGACAGGGGGCCGCACTGAAGCTTTCTTT. V gene TRBV12-5 combines with J gene TRBJ1-1; 10 bases align to TRBD1. The V gene's germline CDR1 is LGHNT and CDR2 FRNRAP. This CDR3 is 16 amino acids long. Losses at the gene ends were 0 bases for V and 4 bases for J; bases not matched to a gene: 5.

The rearrangement uses TRBV19 and TRBJ1-5; D unclear. Trimming pared 5 bases from V and 4 bases from J, leaving 9 bases between. CDR3 length equals 13 residues. The germline gives CDR1 LNHDA, CDR2 SQIVND (reference sequence). The CDR3 DNA follows: TGTGCCAGTAGTCCGGGGTCGAATCAGCCCCAGCATTTT. Translating gives CASSPGSNQPQHF.

This clone has only a few counts. J is TRBJ1-2 and V is TRBV28; D unclear. From germline, CDR1 is MDHEN and CDR2 SYDVKM. The V gene lost 3 bases and the J gene lost 2 bases, with 13 bases spanning the gap. CDR3 length: 15 amino acids. The CDR3 DNA sequence: TGTGCCAGCAGTTTCCCCAACGGGGTCAACTATGGCTACACCTTC. Translated, it gives CASSFPNGVNYGYTF.

V is TRBV4-2 and J is TRBJ2-7; 8 nucleotides align to TRBD1. The CDR3 covers 18 residues. Germline V gene data show CDR1 as LGHNA and CDR2 as YNFKEQ. The junction had 11 bases not matched to a gene; V was cut back by 0 bases and J by 1 base. Here the CDR3 reads CASSQDRRTGSLSYEQYF. As DNA, the CDR3 is TGTGCCAGCAGCCAAGATCGACGGACAGGGAGTCTGTCCTACGAGCAGTACTTC.

Points on this clone: Other DNA sequences of this sample code for an identical CDR3. This rearrangement joins TRBV7-2 to TRBJ2-1, with TRBD2 identical over 7 bases. After removal of 5 bases from V and 6 bases from J, the junction contained 7 bases not matched to a gene. This CDR3 region has 14 residues. CDR1 is SGHTA and CDR2 is FQGNSA in the germline V gene. The CDR3 DNA sequence: TGTGCCAGCAGCCGAACTAGCGTGGGCAATGAGCAGTTCTTC. Protein sequence: CASSRTSVGNEQFF.

This chain joins TRBV28 and TRBJ2-7; 10 bases are shared with TRBD1. V lost 8 bases to trimming and J lost 5 bases; unmatched junction nucleotides: 9. Germline V CDR1 and CDR2: MDHEN, SYDVKM. The CDR3 loop spans 14 amino acids. The CDR3: CASVGGTGAHEQYF. The CDR3 DNA reads TGTGCCAGCGTCGGCGGGACAGGGGCCCACGAGCAGTACTTC.

The gene calls are TRBV27 and TRBJ1-1; 7 bases agree with TRBD1. CDR1 and CDR2 from the germline V gene are MNHEY and SMNVEV (reference sequence). The V segment lost 4 bases and the J segment 11 bases; nucleotides outside the gene matches: 7. This CDR3 contains 12 residues. The CDR3 nucleotides are TGTGCCAGCAGTTCTAGGACAGGAGGCGCTTTCTTT. It codes for CASSSRTGGAFF.

The chain is built from TRBV19 and TRBJ2-7, with TRBD1 matching 8 bases. The V and J ends lost 10 bases and 4 bases, in that order; junction bases with no gene match: 9. Germline CDR1 and CDR2: LNHDA and SQIVND (reference sequence). This CDR3 comprises 13 residues. The CDR3 sequence is CATSGQEHYEQYF. In nucleotides, the CDR3 is TGTGCCACCTCGGGACAGGAGCATTACGAGCAGTACTTC. Together with reference TRBV19 and TRBJ2-7, the CDR3 gives the full variable domain: DGGITQSPKYLFRKEGQNVTLSCEQNLNHDAMYWYRQDPGQGLRLIYYSQIVNDFQKGDIAEGYSVSREKKESFPLTVTSAQKNPTAFYLCATSGQEHYEQYFGPGTRLTVT.

In this sample, this clone turned up many times. The chain carries TRBV2 and TRBJ1-2; D may be TRBD1 (5 bases). The CDR3 consists of 12 residues. V lost 11 bases and J 0 bases, leaving 10 bases between the germline ends. Looked up from germline, CDR1 is SNHLY and CDR2 is FYNNEI. CDR3 sequence reads: CAAGSTNYGYTF. The CDR3 DNA is TGTGCCGCAGGGTCAACTAACTATGGCTACACCTTC.

This chain uses TRBV18 with TRBJ1-1; a weak D match, TRBD1 (6 bases). The germline CDR1 and CDR2 sequences are KGHSH and LQKENI. The V end was cut by 8 bases, the J end by 4 bases, with 17 bases between. This CDR3 comprises 14 residues. The CDR3 reads CASTIPGHLTEAFF. The CDR3, as DNA: TGTGCCAGCACAATACCGGGACATCTCACTGAAGCTTTCTTT.

Ten or more counts support this clone. The chain links TRBV30 to TRBJ2-7; the D is unclear. CDR1 and CDR2 (germline): GTSNPN, SVGIG (reference sequence). Trimming took off 2 bases at V and 0 bases at J, with 8 bases between the two ends. CDR3 length: 13 amino acids. The CDR3 here is CAWSLDNSYEQYF. The CDR3 nucleotides are TGTGCCTGGAGTTTAGACAACTCCTACGAGCAGTACTTC.

The J gene is TRBJ1-2, the V gene TRBV29-1; D gene uncertain. Trimming cost V 7 bases and J 6 bases, with 12 bases left between them. The CDR3 contains 11 residues. CDR1 SQVTM and CDR2 ANQGSEA come from the germline V gene. CDR3 region: CSGKYRDGYTF. The CDR3 bases are TGCAGCGGAAAATATAGGGATGGCTACACCTTC.

The V and J genes are TRBV5-1 and TRBJ2-7, with 7 bases lining up with TRBD1. CDR1 and CDR2 from the germline V gene are SGHRS and YFSETQ. The CDR3 has 13 amino acids. V lost 5 bases, J lost 6 bases, and 8 bases stayed unmatched. The chain's CDR3 is CASRRERGREQYF. Here the CDR3 DNA reads TGCGCCAGCAGAAGAGAAAGGGGGCGCGAGCAGTACTTC.

V and J are TRBV6-1 and TRBJ2-7; D could derive from TRBD1 or TRBD2 (5 bases each). The V end was cut by 5 bases, the J end by 4 bases, with 12 bases between. This CDR3 is 13 amino acids long. The germline V gene encodes CDR1 MNHNS and CDR2 SASEGT. The DNA of the CDR3 is TGTGCCAGCAGTTCGGGACGGTCTTACGAGCAGTACTTC. This codes for CASSSGRSYEQYF.

Only one count was recorded for this clone. CDR3 in DNA: TGTGCCAGCAGTCGGAGCGGGTCGAACTATGGCTACACCTTC. Translated, it gives CASSRSGSNYGYTF. The genes are TRBV2 and TRBJ1-2; the D is unclear. Germline CDR1 is SNHLY and CDR2 is FYNNEI. CDR3 length: 14 amino acids. Trimming took off 5 bases at V and 2 bases at J, with 12 bases between the two ends.

The CDR3 DNA sequence: TGTGCCAGCAGCTCCGACTGGTTGGCAAACACCGGGGAGCTGTTTTTT. Translation: CASSSDWLANTGELFF. The genes are TRBV7-3 and TRBJ2-2; D is ambiguous. Germline loops: CDR1 SGHTA, CDR2 FQGTGA. The germline V and J ends were trimmed by 4 bases and 2 bases, with 14 bases remaining between them. The CDR3 contains 16 residues.

This clone was counted many times. The chain employs TRBV5-1 and TRBJ1-1; D is ambiguous. CDR3 length: 13 amino acids. Germline CDR1 and CDR2: SGHRS and YFSETQ. V lost 1 base to trimming and J lost 3 bases, with 7 bases between them. Here the CDR3 reads CASSLNEDTEAFF. The CDR3 nucleotides are TGCGCCAGCAGCTTGAACGAGGACACTGAAGCTTTCTTT.

Details on this clone: Other DNA sequences from this sample encode an identical CDR3 as well. The chain combines TRBV28 with TRBJ1-1; tentative D call: TRBD1 (5 bases). V was shortened by 4 bases and J by 4 bases, with 7 bases between the two germline ends. The CDR3 extends over 12 amino acids. Germline-derived CDR1 and CDR2 are MDHEN and SYDVKM. CDR3 nucleotides: TGTGCCAGCAGTTCAGGGTCCACTGAAGCTTTCTTT. Amino acids: CASSSGSTEAFF.

In this sample, this clone turned up once. This chain connects TRBV11-2 to TRBJ2-5; D ambiguous. V dropped 0 bases and J dropped 5 bases, with 10 bases sitting between them. The CDR3 extends over 14 amino acids. CDR1 and CDR2 (germline): SGHAT, FQNNGV. Written as DNA, the CDR3 is TGTGCCAGCAGCTTAGATCCGTTGGGCGAGACCCAGTACTTC. This sequence encodes CASSLDPLGETQYF.

This clone was counted ten times or more. The CDR3 reads CASSLFPSGRANPGELFF. In DNA form, the CDR3 reads TGTGCCAGCAGTTTATTTCCCAGCGGGAGGGCCAATCCCGGGGAGCTGTTTTTT. The chain links TRBV27 to TRBJ2-2; 10 nucleotides match TRBD2. CDR1 and CDR2 (germline): MNHEY, SMNVEV (reference sequence). The CDR3 spans 18 residues. V dropped 1 base and J dropped 6; count of bases not matched to a gene: 11.